This passage covers 20 T cell receptor beta chains from one sample sequenced in a study of T cell responses to AZD1222 COVID-19 vaccine. Sequencing was performed with immunoSEQ multiplex PCR; in TCRdb, only in-frame clones are kept and a portion is missing. The sample has approximately 130,000 clones; 70% to 90% are singletons. Sequencing used peripheral blood, obtained 28 days after the second AZD1222 dose. The receptor set was obtained from an adult who received the AZD1222 COVID-19 vaccine.

The chain couples TRBV19 to TRBJ2-7, with 10 bases that match TRBD1. Germline CDR1 reads LNHDA; CDR2 reads SQIVND (reference sequence). This CDR3 has 15 residues. V lost 4 bases to trimming and J lost 2 bases; unmatched junction nucleotides: 5. In nucleotides, the CDR3 is TGTGCCAGTAGTAAGGGACAGGGGACCGCCTACGAGCAGTACTTC. Its translation is CASSKGQGTAYEQYF.

This clone was detected only a few times. The gene calls are TRBV3-1 (or the pseudogene TRBV3-2) and TRBJ1-1; no clear D. With 2 bases removed from V and 2 bases from J, the gap between germline ends came to 6 bases. The CDR3 is 13 amino acids. Germline V CDR1 and CDR2: LGHDT, YNNKEL (reference sequence). In DNA form, the CDR3 reads TGTGCCAGCAGCCAAAACCCTAACACTGAAGCTTTCTTT. Translating it yields CASSQNPNTEAFF.

The gene calls are TRBV29-1 and TRBJ2-3; D is possibly TRBD1 or TRBD2 (6 bases each). CDR3 length equals 13 residues. The germline V and J ends were trimmed by 1 base and 5 bases, with 10 bases remaining between them. In germline, CDR1 is SQVTM, CDR2 ANQGSEA. CDR3 bases: TGCAGCGTTGAAGGGGGGGCAGGAGATACGCAGTATTTT. Encoded protein: CSVEGGAGDTQYF.

This chain links TRBV13 with TRBJ1-1; D is possibly TRBD1 (6 bases). Between the trimmed V and J ends, which lost 5 bases and 1 base, there was a span of 20 bases. The CDR3 consists of 17 residues. Germline lookup yields CDR1 PRHDT and CDR2 FYEKMQ (reference sequence). CDR3 amino acids: CASSPEGSGAQNTEAFF. The CDR3, as DNA: TGTGCCAGCAGCCCCGAAGGGTCGGGGGCACAGAACACTGAAGCTTTCTTT.

The chain recombines TRBV10-3 with TRBJ2-1; 7 positions match TRBD2. The V and J ends lost 0 bases and 10 bases, in that order; junction bases with no gene match: 9. Germline lookup yields CDR1 ENHRY and CDR2 SYGVKD. The CDR3 is 15 amino acids. The CDR3, as DNA: TGTGCCATCAGTGAGTCGTTCGATAAGGGACTAGAGCAGTTCTTC. It encodes CAISESFDKGLEQFF.

This chain joins TRBV3-1 (or the pseudogene TRBV3-2) and TRBJ2-3, with 8 bases aligning to TRBD2. Germline loops: CDR1 LGHDT, CDR2 YNNKEL (reference sequence). The CDR3 has 17 residues. J lost 6 bases, V lost 3 bases, and 14 bases had no gene match. The DNA of the CDR3 is TGTGCCAGCAGCCAGGGTTGGCCGGGACTAGACCGTGATACGCAGTATTTT. Amino acids: CASSQGWPGLDRDTQYF.

The chain uses TRBV5-1 and TRBJ1-4; D is uncertain. With 0 bases removed from V and 2 bases from J, the gap between germline ends came to 8 bases. The V gene's germline CDR1 is SGHRS and CDR2 YFSETQ. The CDR3 is made up of 15 amino acids. CDR3 coding DNA: TGCGCCAGCAGCTTGGTAGGCGGCACTAATGAAAAACTGTTTTTT. It codes for CASSLVGGTNEKLFF.

This chain connects TRBV5-1 to TRBJ1-4; 7 nucleotides line up with TRBD1. Germline-derived CDR1 and CDR2 are SGHRS and YFSETQ. CDR3 size: 12 residues. V trimming: 2 bases; J trimming: 8 bases; junction bases outside the gene matches: 0. The CDR3 loop reads CASSLQGEKLFF. The CDR3 DNA sequence: TGCGCCAGCAGCTTACAGGGGGAAAAACTGTTTTTT. The complete variable domain, with remaining parts taken from reference TRBV5-1 and TRBJ1-4, reads KAGVTQTPRYLIKTRGQQVTLSCSPISGHRSVSWYQQTPGQGLQFLFEYFSETQRNKGNFPGRFSGRQFSNSRSEMNVSTLELGDSALYLCASSLQGEKLFFGSGTQLSVL.

The CDR3 sequence is CASRRGQGASNEQFF. The CDR3 DNA reads TGTGCCAGCAGAAGGGGACAGGGGGCGTCCAATGAGCAGTTCTTC. The V gene is TRBV6-5, the J gene TRBJ2-1, with 12 positions matching TRBD1. The CDR3 consists of 15 residues. Germline CDR1 MNHEY, CDR2 SVGAGI. Unmatched junction bases numbered 6, after V lost 6 bases and J lost 6 bases.

The V call is TRBV27, the J call TRBJ1-2, with TRBD1 identical over 7 bases. CDR1 and CDR2 (germline): MNHEY, SMNVEV (reference sequence). With 5 bases clipped from V and 10 bases from J, the junction kept 7 bases outside the gene matches. The CDR3 length is 12 residues. CDR3 DNA: TGTGCCAGCAGTACCTCAACAGGGGTCTACACCTTC. The encoded protein is CASSTSTGVYTF.

The chain links TRBV28 to TRBJ2-6; tentative D call: TRBD2 (5 bases). CDR1 and CDR2 (germline): MDHEN, SYDVKM. V was shortened by 2 bases and J by 0 bases, with 23 bases between the two germline ends. The CDR3 contains 21 residues. The CDR3 region is CASSLHLGGVSGGSGANVLTF. CDR3 sequence (DNA): TGTGCCAGCAGTTTACACCTAGGAGGAGTATCGGGTGGCTCTGGGGCCAACGTCCTGACTTTC.

The chain carries TRBV18 and TRBJ1-1, with 8 positions matching TRBD1. The germline V gene has CDR1 KGHSH and CDR2 LQKENI. V lost 3 bases and J lost 1; bases outside the gene matches: 7. The CDR3 has 16 amino acids. The CDR3 DNA reads TGTGCCAGCTCACCGATGACAGGGGTGAAGAACACTGAAGCTTTCTTT. Translating it yields CASSPMTGVKNTEAFF.

The chain couples TRBV21-1 to TRBJ2-7; TRBD1 reflects the table's D call only, with no check against the DNA. TRBV21-1 is reported as a pseudogene. This CDR3 has 20 residues. Here the CDR3 reads CASSNCAGQPWVLPSYEQYF. The CDR3, as DNA: TGTGCCAGCAGCAATTGTGCAGGGCAACCCTGGGTCCTTCCCTCCTACGAGCAGTACTTC.

This rearrangement joins TRBV15 to TRBJ1-2; maybe TRBD1 (5 bases). The CDR3 extends over 12 amino acids. Trimming stripped 0 bases from V and 8 bases from J, with 7 bases between. Looked up from germline, CDR1 is LNHNV and CDR2 is YYDKDF (reference sequence). The CDR3 nucleotides read TGTGCCACCAGCAGAGATGGGGGGGGCTACACCTTC. This sequence encodes CATSRDGGGYTF.

V is TRBV11-3 and J is TRBJ2-1; weak D call: TRBD2 (7 bases). Germline V gene lookup returns CDR1 SGHNT and CDR2 YENEEA. Deletions cut 7 bases from V and 6 bases from J, with 19 bases between. The CDR3 totals 15 residues. CDR3 in amino acids: CASTLGRGAVNEQFF. CDR3 nucleotide sequence: TGTGCCAGCACCCTTGGGAGGGGGGCTGTCAATGAGCAGTTCTTC.

V is TRBV19 and J is TRBJ1-5; D is unresolved. Germline V CDR1 and CDR2: LNHDA, SQIVND (reference sequence). The ends were cut back, 0 bases at V and 5 bases at J, with 5 bases in the middle. This CDR3 contains 13 residues. The chain's CDR3 is CASSIDVDQPQHF. The CDR3 nucleotides are TGTGCCAGTAGTATAGATGTAGATCAGCCCCAGCATTTT.

The V and J genes are TRBV11-3 and TRBJ2-4; possibly TRBD1 or TRBD2 for D (5 bases each). Germline-derived CDR1 and CDR2 are SGHNT and YENEEA. This CDR3 is 16 amino acids long. Between the trimmed V and J ends, which lost 3 bases and 0 bases, there was a span of 12 bases. CDR3 in amino acids: CASSLGVLVAKNIQYF. In DNA form, the CDR3 reads TGTGCCAGCAGCTTGGGGGTCTTGGTAGCCAAAAACATTCAGTACTTC. Drawing the rest from reference TRBV11-3 and TRBJ2-4, the complete variable domain is EAGVVQSPRYKIIEKKQPVAFWCNPISGHNTLYWYLQNLGQGPELLIRYENEEAVDDSQLPKDRFSAERLKGVDSTLKIQPAELGDSAVYLCASSLGVLVAKNIQYFGAGTRLSVL.

The V gene is TRBV2, the J gene TRBJ2-2, with 9 bases fitting TRBD1. V gave up 5 bases and J gave up 4 bases; unmatched junction bases: 2. Germline V CDR1 and CDR2: SNHLY, FYNNEI. There are 14 residues in the CDR3. The CDR3 coding sequence is TGTGCCAGCAGTCGGGACAGGGCCACCGGGGAGCTGTTTTTT. It is translated as CASSRDRATGELFF.

This chain connects TRBV12-3 or TRBV12-4 to TRBJ1-1; D is undetermined. V lost 5 bases and J 1 base, leaving 2 bases between the germline ends. This CDR3 contains 11 residues. The CDR3 region is CASSRNTEAFF. Here the CDR3 DNA reads TGTGCCAGCAGTCGGAACACTGAAGCTTTCTTT.

The chain recombines TRBV28 with TRBJ1-4; possibly TRBD1 for D (6 bases). The V end lost 3 bases, the J end lost 5 bases, and 10 bases lay between the germline ends. Germline lookup yields CDR1 MDHEN and CDR2 SYDVKM. The CDR3 covers 14 residues. The CDR3 region has the DNA TGTGCCAGCAGTTTGGGGACACTCAATGAAAAACTGTTTTTT. Translating it yields CASSLGTLNEKLFF.